A selection of T cell receptor beta chains follows, all from one sample in a study of shared clonotypes between healthy human individuals. Measured with immunoSEQ multiplex PCR; TCRdb has only the in-frame clones, and not every one. The table has 1,500,000 or so clones, 97% to 99% seen once; the top ten hold around 0.38%. The specimen was naive CD4+ T cells sorted from blood. The receptors here all came from a man aged 30-40 years in good health. Both conserved end residues are part of each CDR3. D genes are given only for firm matches. Clone size is shown for a subset of rows, as once, few, many or a class of expanded clone.

abundance	d_gene	v_gene	j_gene	CDR3nt	CDR3aa
.	.	TRBV12-5	TRBJ1-5	TGTGCTAGTTCTGACAATCAGCCCCAGCATTTT	CASSDNQPQHF
.	TRBD1	TRBV29-1	TRBJ2-7	TGCAGCGTTGAAGATAGGGGACAGGGGTCTTACGAGCAGTACTTC	CSVEDRGQGSYEQYF
.	.	TRBV9	TRBJ2-3	TGTGCCAGCAGCGTAGCCCTAATCACAGATACGCAGTATTTT	CASSVALITDTQYF
.	TRBD2	TRBV5-1	TRBJ2-2	TGCGCCAGCAGCTTGTGGGGGAGGGCTAGTGACCGGGAGCTGTTTTTT	CASSLWGRASDRELFF
.	.	TRBV5-1	TRBJ2-5	TGCGCCAGCAGCGTAGTGACAGGTGTCACCGAGACCCAGTACTTC	CASSVVTGVTETQYF
.	TRBD2	TRBV5-1	TRBJ2-1	TGCGCCAGCAGCTTGGGACTAGCGACGCCCAATGAGCAGTTCTTC	CASSLGLATPNEQFF
once	.	TRBV30	TRBJ1-2	TGTGCCTGGAATGGAGATGGCTACACCTTC	CAWNGDGYTF
.	TRBD2	TRBV7-2	TRBJ2-5	TGTGCCAGCAGCTTAGCCCCACTAGCGTTTGAGAAAGAGACCCAGTACTTC	CASSLAPLAFEKETQYF
.	TRBD2	TRBV28	TRBJ2-7	TGTGCCAGCAGTTTCCTTAGCGGGAGCTACGAGCAGTACTTC	CASSFLSGSYEQYF
.	.	TRBV14	TRBJ2-7	TGTGCCAGCAGCCAAGAGAAGGTCTCCTACGAGCAGTACTTC	CASSQEKVSYEQYF